This T cell receptor (beta chain) was observed in a study of T cell responses to AZD1222 COVID-19 vaccine. Method: immunoSEQ multiplex PCR; TCRdb's copy keeps in-frame clones and lacks some. The sample records 120,000 or so clones, over 80% being singletons. This material consisted of peripheral blood, taken on day 0 of AZD1222 vaccination. This receptor was identified in an adult in good health.

This CDR3 reads CASSVAMKGSPLLLNYGYTF. The CDR3 bases are TGTGCCAGCAGCGTAGCTATGAAGGGGTCTCCCCTCTTGCTAAACTATGGCTACACCTTC. The rearrangement uses TRBV9 and TRBJ1-2; D may be TRBD1 (5 bases). Germline CDR1 and CDR2: SGDLS and YYNGEE. The CDR3 covers 20 residues. V was pared by 0 bases and J by 2 bases, with 26 bases between.